This is a list of T cell receptor beta chains from one sample in a study of blood T cell repertoires in COVID-19. Clones were read by immunoSEQ multiplex PCR, and TCRdb kept only the in-frame ones, dropping some. The sample has about 140,000 clones; less than 90% are singletons. Sequencing input: peripheral blood. These receptors came from a human donor with COVID-19, enrolled during active disease. The donor label of this sample is uncertain. Both conserved end residues are part of each CDR3. The order of the fields is J gene, V gene, clone size, D gene, CDR3 protein. A D gene is named only where the DNA matches it firmly. A clone size is listed for some rows: how often the clone was seen (once, few, many), or a class if it is expanded.

J: TRBJ2-5; V: TRBV15; size: .; D: TRBD2; CDR3: CATSRGGRGQETQYF
J: TRBJ2-7; V: TRBV30; size: .; D: TRBD1; CDR3: CAWSGTGYEQYF
J: TRBJ1-1; V: TRBV10-1; size: few; D: TRBD1; CDR3: CASMGTGETETFF
J: TRBJ1-1; V: TRBV3-1/TRBV3-2; size: .; D: .; CDR3: CASSPQRGEAFF
J: TRBJ2-5; V: TRBV24-1; size: .; D: TRBD1; CDR3: CATSDGRGETQYF
J: TRBJ1-6; V: TRBV21-1; size: .; D: .; CDR3: CASSNSIDDRDSYNSPLHF
J: TRBJ2-3; V: TRBV7-9; size: .; D: .; CDR3: CASSRTFSTDTQYF
J: TRBJ1-2; V: TRBV5-1; size: .; D: .; CDR3: CASSFYSNYGYTF
J: TRBJ1-1; V: TRBV4-2; size: .; D: TRBD1; CDR3: CASSQVPGGGTEAFF
J: TRBJ1-6; V: TRBV2; size: once; D: TRBD1; CDR3: CASREDRAYNSPLHF
J: TRBJ2-7; V: TRBV5-1; size: .; D: .; CDR3: CASSPVWGELREQYF
J: TRBJ2-5; V: TRBV5-1; size: .; D: TRBD1; CDR3: CASSLAGTGGETQYF
J: TRBJ2-7; V: TRBV10-2; size: .; D: .; CDR3: CASSTALRDYEQYF
J: TRBJ1-1; V: TRBV29-1; size: .; D: .; CDR3: CSESGISGTEAFF
J: TRBJ1-1; V: TRBV11-3; size: .; D: .; CDR3: CASSLGLGDTEAFF
J: TRBJ1-6; V: TRBV10-2; size: once; D: .; CDR3: CATEDRGNSPLHF
J: TRBJ1-2; V: TRBV19; size: .; D: .; CDR3: CASSIAGRGGYGYTF
J: TRBJ2-2; V: TRBV19; size: .; D: TRBD2; CDR3: CASTPRLGLAGSGTGELFF
J: TRBJ1-2; V: TRBV5-5; size: .; D: TRBD1; CDR3: CASSLTPGQGYGYTF
J: TRBJ2-1; V: TRBV5-1; size: .; D: TRBD1; CDR3: CASSPRALLGQSDEQFF
J: TRBJ1-4; V: TRBV5-5; size: .; D: TRBD1; CDR3: CASSLEGQGLEKLFF
J: TRBJ1-4; V: TRBV28; size: .; D: .; CDR3: CASSLVSSATNEKLFF
J: TRBJ1-5; V: TRBV27; size: .; D: TRBD1; CDR3: CASSLSTGGNQPQHF
J: TRBJ2-5; V: TRBV29-1; size: .; D: TRBD1; CDR3: CSVNRGQETQYF
J: TRBJ2-2; V: TRBV6-5; size: .; D: .; CDR3: CASSLDREDTGELFF
J: TRBJ2-7; V: TRBV5-1; size: once; D: TRBD2; CDR3: CASSLVASGRPYEQYF
J: TRBJ1-1; V: TRBV6-5; size: once; D: .; CDR3: CASSYSQGGAPTEAFF
J: TRBJ2-4; V: TRBV23-1; size: .; D: .; CDR3: CASSQSDTIAKNIQYF
J: TRBJ1-1; V: TRBV7-3; size: .; D: .; CDR3: CASSPSEGRTEAFF
J: TRBJ1-2; V: TRBV7-9; size: .; D: .; CDR3: CASSAQAGKHGYTF
J: TRBJ1-5; V: TRBV21-1; size: .; D: .; CDR3: CAITCGGSVSNQPQHF
J: TRBJ2-7; V: TRBV11-2; size: .; D: .; CDR3: CASSLTFKGRGFYEQYF
J: TRBJ1-3; V: TRBV18; size: once; D: TRBD1; CDR3: CASADRQSSGNTIYF
J: TRBJ2-4; V: TRBV5-1; size: .; D: .; CDR3: CASSLDSTKNIQYF
J: TRBJ2-3; V: TRBV9; size: .; D: TRBD1; CDR3: CASSSRTGALGVTQYF
J: TRBJ2-7; V: TRBV11-2; size: .; D: TRBD2; CDR3: CASSLDKGGGAYEQYF